The T cell receptor (beta chain) described here comes from a study of identical twins' blood T cells. Study at large: Some 12 libraries, six alpha and six beta, gave 50 million or so reads.

Original methodology: Per-library CDR3 reads ranged about 2 to 4 million; clonotypes, ~95,000 to ~550,000. Via MiXCR, TCRdb re-called the 5' RACE reads, giving one row per CDR3 protein. The V and J calls here are based on TCRdb, not the publication. The sample lists roughly 380,000 distinct CDR3 sequences; roughly 28% were seen once. This clonotype was found many times. CDR3 length: 12 residues. Germline loops: CDR1 MDHEN, CDR2 SYDVKM. The J segment lost 10 bases and the V segment lost 7 bases, leaving 7 bases of the junction unmatched. Sequencing was done on a sample of PBMCs. The receptor was derived from a woman between 18 and 49 years old in good health. The chain has TRBV28 and TRBJ1-1, with TRBD1 matching 9 bases. As DNA, the CDR3 is TGTGCCAGCAACGACAGGGGGATAGGAGCTTTCTTT. Translation gives CASNDRGIGAFF.